What follows are 6 T cell receptor beta chains derived from one specimen sequenced in a study. TCRdb re-analysed the 5' RACE reads in MiXCR, keeping a single row per CDR3 protein. The repertoire holds over 30,000 distinct CDR3 sequences, with under 30% as singletons. What was sequenced was naive CD4+ T cells sorted from a lymph node. Sample subset: naive CD4+ T cells, CD4+CD45RA+CD25-. These receptor sequences come from a female donor with breast cancer.

In its sample, this clonotype was seen a few times. The chain recombines TRBV20-1 with TRBJ1-2; 11 nucleotides agree with TRBD1. CDR3 size: 15 residues. V was clipped by 6 bases and J by 6 bases; unmatched bases: 12. CDR1 is DFQATT and CDR2 is SNEGSKA in the germline V gene (reference sequence). CDR3 sequence: CSATLGTGGYDGYTF. Here the CDR3 DNA reads TGCAGTGCCACCCTTGGGACAGGGGGTTATGATGGCTACACCTTC.

This clonotype was detected only once. This may be a read error: a much more frequent sequence differs by one nucleotide. The V call is TRBV6-5, the J call TRBJ1-5; TRBD1 agrees at 10 bases. The CDR3 loop spans 16 amino acids. The germline gives CDR1 MNHEY, CDR2 SVGAGI. CDR3 bases: TGTGCCAACAGTTCCAGGGACAGGGGTTTAGGTCAGCCCCAGCATTTT. It translates to CANSSRDRGLGQPQHF.

This chain uses TRBV5-6 with TRBJ1-3, with no clear D. CDR1 is SGHDT and CDR2 is YYEEEE in the germline V gene. CDR3 length: 12 amino acids. V lost 0 bases and J lost 4, with 2 bases in between. CDR3 nucleotides: TGTGCCAGCAGCTTGGGCGGAAACACCATATATTTT. Encoded protein: CASSLGGNTIYF.

The chain is built from TRBV5-1 and TRBJ1-2, with TRBD1 matching 7 bases. The junction had 7 bases not matched to a gene; V was cut back by 4 bases and J by 7 bases. This CDR3 region has 13 residues. Germline-derived CDR1 and CDR2 are SGHRS and YFSETQ. The DNA of the CDR3 is TGCGCCAGCAGCCCCGGACAGGCGGCTGGCTACACCTTC. It encodes CASSPGQAAGYTF.

V usage is TRBV28 and J usage is TRBJ1-1; D perhaps matches TRBD1 (5 bases). The CDR3 contains 16 residues. Per germline, CDR1 MDHEN and CDR2 SYDVKM. Trimming left V 7 bases short and J 0 bases short, with 18 bases between. The CDR3 protein is CASKTYEQELNTEAFF. The DNA for the CDR3 is TGTGCCAGCAAGACATACGAACAGGAGTTGAACACTGAAGCTTTCTTT.

The chain joins TRBV5-4 to TRBJ2-5; possibly TRBD1 or TRBD2 for D (5 bases each). CDR1 and CDR2 from the germline V gene are SGHNT and YYREEE (reference sequence). The CDR3 covers 13 residues. The ends were cut back, 5 bases at V and 5 bases at J, with 13 bases in the middle. The CDR3 region is CASSRDVVETQYF. The CDR3 DNA is TGTGCCAGCAGTAGGGACGTAGTGGAGACCCAGTACTTC.